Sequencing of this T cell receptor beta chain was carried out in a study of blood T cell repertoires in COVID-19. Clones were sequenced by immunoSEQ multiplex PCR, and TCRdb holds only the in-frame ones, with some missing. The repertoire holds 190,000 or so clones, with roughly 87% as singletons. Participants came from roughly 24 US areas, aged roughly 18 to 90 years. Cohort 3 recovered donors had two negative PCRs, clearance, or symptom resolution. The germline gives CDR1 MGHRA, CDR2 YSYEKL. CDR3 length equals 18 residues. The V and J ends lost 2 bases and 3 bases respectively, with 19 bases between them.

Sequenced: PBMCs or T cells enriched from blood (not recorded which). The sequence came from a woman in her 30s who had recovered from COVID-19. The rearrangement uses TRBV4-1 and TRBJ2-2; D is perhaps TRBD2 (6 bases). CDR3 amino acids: CASSQKTSPGVDTGELFF. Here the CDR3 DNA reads TGCGCCAGCAGCCAAAAGACTTCACCGGGGGTGGACACCGGGGAGCTGTTTTTT.